Sequencing of this T cell receptor beta chain was carried out in a study of T cell repertoires in cytomegalovirus infection. Study-wide background: Public TCR beta signature analysis indicated the presence of both CMV infection and matching HLA type.

Germline CDR1 DFQATT, CDR2 SNEGSKA (reference sequence). Deletions cut 4 bases from V and 5 bases from J, with 14 bases between. CDR3 length: 13 amino acids. TCRdb redid the calling of the reads with MiXCR, one entry per CDR3 protein. The table shows tens of thousands of distinct CDR3 sequences, with 4% occurring only once. This clonotype was seen repeatedly, ten times or more. As yet, its antigen is unknown. Overall study results and limits: Ex vivo responses were dominated by HLA-C-restricted CMV-specific TCR beta clonotypes.

This sequence was found in a human donor in good health (CMV status not recorded). Some clones in this sample may be carry-over from other donors' samples. J is TRBJ1-2 and V is TRBV20-1; D not certain. Sequencing was done on a sample of PBMCs. CDR3 nucleotides: TGCAGTGCTACGATCTCGGGGAGTTATGGCTACACCTTC. This sequence encodes CSATISGSYGYTF.